This T cell receptor (delta chain) was identified in a study of gamma-delta T cells after stem cell transplantation. TCRdb re-called the RT-PCR reads through CATT. The sample carries more than 1,000 delta-chain clones, around 4.9% recorded once. This clone showed up just a few times. A much larger clonotype is one base distant, so this may be a read error. Trimming pared 6 bases from V and 2 bases from J, leaving 33 bases between. The CDR3 sequence is 20 residues long. CDR1 is GEAIGNYY and CDR2 is EKD in the germline V gene. The origin of this receptor is a human donor. It is not recorded whose cells these are; they may come from a transplant donor. This chain joins TRDV2 and TRDJ1; weak D call: TRDD3 (6 bases). Sequencing input: gamma-delta T cells. The CDR3 spells CACSRGGGPIPRYPTDKLIF. The CDR3 region has the DNA TGTGCCTGTAGTCGTGGTGGGGGCCCGATCCCTCGTTACCCAACCGATAAACTCATCTTT.